The 27 T cell receptor beta chains below all came from one sample that was sequenced in a study of T cell responses to AZD1222 COVID-19 vaccine. Sequencing was performed with immunoSEQ multiplex PCR; in TCRdb, only in-frame clones are kept and a portion is missing. Found here are some 120,000 clones, approximately 85% of them singletons; the top ten hold more than 3%. The sequencing here drew on peripheral blood, taken on day 0 of MenACWY control vaccination. Receptor source: an adult in good health.

This sequence joins TRBV3-1 (or the pseudogene TRBV3-2) and TRBJ1-3, with D possibly TRBD1 on 6 matching bases. Trimming pared 5 bases from V and 2 bases from J, leaving 13 bases between. Germline V gives CDR1 LGHDT, CDR2 YNNKEL (reference sequence). The CDR3 contains 15 residues. For the CDR3, the DNA is TGTGCCAGCAGCGGGGGGACAATCGCTGGAAACACCATATATTTT. This translates into CASSGGTIAGNTIYF.

This chain links TRBV5-5 with TRBJ1-3; D possibly corresponds to TRBD1 (5 bases). V was shortened by 2 bases and J by 3 bases, with 9 bases between the two germline ends. The CDR3 runs to 14 residues. Per germline, CDR1 SGHKS and CDR2 YYEKEE (reference sequence). CDR3 amino acids: CASSLGVFGNTIYF. As DNA, the CDR3 is TGTGCCAGCAGCTTAGGGGTTTTTGGAAACACCATATATTTT.

V usage is TRBV7-2 and J usage is TRBJ1-3, with 9 bases identical to TRBD1. After removal of 7 bases from V and 4 bases from J, the junction contained 8 bases not matched to a gene. Germline values: CDR1 SGHTA, CDR2 FQGNSA. The CDR3 has 15 amino acids. The CDR3 DNA follows: TGTGCCAGCACCCTCGGGACAGGGAAAGGAAACACCATATATTTT. This gives the protein CASTLGTGKGNTIYF.

This chain links TRBV5-1 with TRBJ2-6, with D possibly being TRBD2 (6 bases). There are 18 residues in the CDR3. Trimming stripped 0 bases from V and 4 bases from J, with 17 bases between. From germline, CDR1 is SGHRS and CDR2 YFSETQ. The CDR3 region is CASSLGHGGLSGANVLTF. CDR3 DNA: TGCGCCAGCAGCTTGGGACACGGAGGGCTCTCCGGGGCCAACGTCCTGACTTTC.

The CDR3 DNA is TGTGCCAGCTCTCCCGGGGCTGGCAACTTGGGGGCCAACGTCCTGACTTTC. It is translated as CASSPGAGNLGANVLTF. The chain links TRBV9 to TRBJ2-6; D is tentatively TRBD1 or TRBD2 (5 bases each). The germline gives CDR1 SGDLS, CDR2 YYNGEE. V dropped 7 bases and J dropped 4 bases, with 21 bases sitting between them. This CDR3 is built from 17 residues.

This chain uses TRBV3-1 (or the pseudogene TRBV3-2) with TRBJ2-7, with D unclear. The CDR3 loop spans 15 amino acids. Germline V gives CDR1 LGHDT, CDR2 YNNKEL (reference sequence). Trimming stripped 2 bases from V and 7 bases from J, with 18 bases between. The CDR3 protein is CASSQQIVALGEQYF. DNA for the CDR3: TGTGCCAGCAGCCAACAGATAGTCGCCCTTGGGGAGCAGTACTTC.

V and J are TRBV4-2 and TRBJ2-3; the match to TRBD1 covers 8 bases. CDR1 and CDR2 from the germline V gene are LGHNA and YNFKEQ. The CDR3 is 15 residues long. V trimming: 0 bases; J trimming: 1 base; junction bases outside the gene matches: 0. The CDR3 DNA follows: TGTGCCAGCAGCCAAGAGGGACAGGGCACAGATACGCAGTATTTT. Translation gives CASSQEGQGTDTQYF.

V usage is TRBV6-4 and J usage is TRBJ2-1; no clear D. Germline V gives CDR1 MRHNA, CDR2 SNTAGT. V was shortened by 2 bases and J by 2 bases, with 4 bases between the two germline ends. The CDR3 has 13 amino acids. CDR3 amino acids: CASSDSAYNEQFF. CDR3 coding DNA: TGTGCCAGCAGTGACAGTGCCTACAATGAGCAGTTCTTC.

The chain has TRBV28 and TRBJ1-2; the D is unclear. V was trimmed by 5 bases and J by 2 bases, leaving 12 bases between them. Germline CDR1 reads MDHEN; CDR2 reads SYDVKM. The CDR3 is 14 amino acids. The CDR3 spells CASSPGQANYGYTF. CDR3 DNA: TGTGCCAGCAGTCCGGGCCAAGCGAACTATGGCTACACCTTC.

The chain couples TRBV7-3 to TRBJ1-5; D unresolved. The CDR3 covers 16 residues. The ends were cut back, 5 bases at V and 10 bases at J, with 24 bases in the middle. CDR1 is SGHTA, CDR2 FQGTGA, per germline. The CDR3 region is CASSPTWQTQEFPQHF. CDR3 in DNA: TGTGCCAGCAGCCCCACCTGGCAGACCCAGGAGTTCCCCCAGCATTTT.

CDR3 in DNA: TGCGCCAGCAGCCAAGATTCCGGACTAGCGGGGAAAGAGACCCAGTACTTC. Translated, it gives CASSQDSGLAGKETQYF. V usage is TRBV4-1 and J usage is TRBJ2-5, with TRBD2 matching over 12 bases. V dropped 0 bases and J dropped 3; count of bases not matched to a gene: 5. CDR3 length equals 17 residues. Per the germline V gene, CDR1 is MGHRA and CDR2 is YSYEKL.

The chain combines TRBV18 with TRBJ1-1; weak D call: TRBD1 (5 bases). CDR1 and CDR2 (germline): KGHSH, LQKENI. CDR3 length: 15 amino acids. The V gene lost 3 bases and the J gene lost 2 bases, with 13 bases spanning the gap. The CDR3 reads CASSPRQGRNTEAFF. CDR3 nucleotides: TGTGCCAGCTCACCCCGCCAGGGCCGAAACACTGAAGCTTTCTTT. Full variable domain (missing parts from reference TRBV18 and TRBJ1-1): NAGVMQNPRHLVRRRGQEARLRCSPMKGHSHVYWYRQLPEEGLKFMVYLQKENIIDESGMPKERFSAEFPKEGPSILRIQQVVRGDSAAYFCASSPRQGRNTEAFFGQGTRLTVV.

The chain combines TRBV2 with TRBJ2-3; 13 nucleotides match TRBD2. The V gene's germline CDR1 is SNHLY and CDR2 FYNNEI. Losses at the gene ends were 6 bases for V and 0 bases for J; bases not matched to a gene: 6. The CDR3 is made up of 17 amino acids. In nucleotides, the CDR3 is TGTGCCAGCAGAGCGTTGGGACTAGCGGGGAGCACAGATACGCAGTATTTT. It encodes CASRALGLAGSTDTQYF.

The genes are TRBV5-3 and TRBJ1-1; no clear D. TRBV5-3 is treated as an ORF (open reading frame) with a function not yet certain. V shed 3 bases and J shed 1 base, with 7 bases lying between them. The CDR3 extends over 13 amino acids. The CDR3 DNA follows: TGTGCCAGAAGCTGGAGGGCGAACACTGAAGCTTTCTTT. Translation: CARSWRANTEAFF.

The chain uses TRBV6-5 and TRBJ1-6; no clear D. V was trimmed by 4 bases and J by 10 bases, leaving 5 bases between them. The germline V gene encodes CDR1 MNHEY and CDR2 SVGAGI. The CDR3 covers 11 residues. The CDR3 sequence: CASSFRSPLHF. CDR3 DNA: TGTGCCAGCAGTTTCCGGTCACCCCTCCACTTT.

The rearrangement uses TRBV24-1 and TRBJ2-1; TRBD2 might be the D (6 bases). V lost 4 bases to trimming and J lost 8 bases, with 14 bases between them. Germline V gives CDR1 KGHDR, CDR2 SFDVKD. The CDR3 is made up of 14 amino acids. The chain's CDR3 is CATSDSGRRDEQFF. In nucleotides, the CDR3 is TGTGCCACCAGTGACTCAGGTAGGAGGGATGAGCAGTTCTTC.

The chain is built from TRBV9 and TRBJ1-3; tentative D call: TRBD1 (5 bases). The CDR3 sequence is 16 residues long. CDR1 and CDR2 from the germline V gene are SGDLS and YYNGEE. V shed 5 bases and J shed 0 bases, with 15 bases lying between them. The DNA of the CDR3 is TGTGCCAGCAGTGTAACAGGCCCCAGCTCTGGAAACACCATATATTTT. Its protein is CASSVTGPSSGNTIYF.

This sequence joins TRBV7-8 and TRBJ2-7, with 7 bases identical to TRBD1. The V gene end was trimmed by 4 bases and the J gene end by 5 bases; junction bases not matched to a gene: 14. The CDR3 length is 16 residues. Germline CDR1 SGHVS, CDR2 FQNEAQ. The CDR3 is CASSSRDTHRGHEQYF. The DNA of the CDR3 is TGTGCCAGCAGCTCGAGAGACACCCACAGGGGACACGAGCAGTACTTC.

CDR3 protein: CASSQWSNNQPQHF. The CDR3 coding sequence is TGTGCCAGCAGCCAATGGTCGAACAATCAGCCCCAGCATTTT. This rearrangement joins TRBV16 to TRBJ1-5; D gene ambiguous. Looked up from germline, CDR1 is KGHSY and CDR2 is FQNENV. The CDR3 spans 14 residues. The V gene lost 1 base and the J gene lost 3 bases, with 7 bases spanning the gap.

On this clone: The junction differs from germline at one of its ends, possibly a read error. CDR3 in amino acids: CASSLHQGGTGELFF. Written as DNA, the CDR3 is TGTGCTAGCAGCTTACATCAGGGTGGGACCGGGGAGCTGTTTTTT. The chain couples TRBV7-7 to TRBJ2-2; possibly TRBD1 for D (5 bases). The CDR3 loop spans 15 amino acids. Germline CDR1 and CDR2: SSHAT and FNYEAQ (reference sequence).

V and J are TRBV4-1 and TRBJ2-3; D may match TRBD1 or TRBD2 (5 bases each). The CDR3 is 19 residues long. Germline-derived CDR1 and CDR2 are MGHRA and YSYEKL. V was pared by 3 bases and J by 2 bases, with 24 bases between. As DNA, the CDR3 is TGCGCCAGCAGCCAGGCCGGTTGGGGGACCCACCCCACCACAGATACGCAGTATTTT. Translation gives CASSQAGWGTHPTTDTQYF.

The rearrangement joins TRBV19 to TRBJ1-2, with D perhaps TRBD1 (6 bases). With 6 bases removed from V and 3 bases from J, the gap between germline ends came to 11 bases. The CDR3 is 13 residues long. Germline V gene sequence: CDR1 LNHDA, CDR2 SQIVND (reference sequence). CDR3 nucleotide sequence: TGTGCCAGTAGAGAGACAGGCGACTATGGCTACACCTTC. Amino acids: CASRETGDYGYTF.

The genes are TRBV19 and TRBJ1-5; D is undetermined. Germline loops: CDR1 LNHDA, CDR2 SQIVND (reference sequence). V shed 2 bases and J shed 6 bases, with 2 bases lying between them. The CDR3 runs 11 residues. Here the CDR3 reads CASSICQPQHF. The CDR3 DNA reads TGTGCCAGTAGTATATGTCAGCCCCAGCATTTT.

This clone was found a few times. The V and J genes are TRBV5-5 and TRBJ1-2; TRBD1 might be the D (6 bases). Germline V CDR1 and CDR2: SGHKS, YYEKEE (reference sequence). The CDR3 contains 14 residues. V was shortened by 0 bases and J by 2 bases, with 8 bases between the two germline ends. The CDR3 nucleotides read TGTGCCAGCAGCTTGGACAGGGTGAACTATGGCTACACCTTC. Amino acids: CASSLDRVNYGYTF. The variable domain in full, with the rest retrieved from reference TRBV5-5 and TRBJ1-2, is DAGVTQSPTHLIKTRGQQVTLRCSPISGHKSVSWYQQVLGQGPQFIFQYYEKEERGRGNFPDRFSARQFPNYSSELNVNALLLGDSALYLCASSLDRVNYGYTFGSGTRLTVV.

The rearrangement uses TRBV2 and TRBJ2-7; 9 bases are a match to TRBD1. CDR3 size: 17 residues. V was pared by 4 bases and J by 1 base, with 11 bases of the junction left unmatched. CDR1 and CDR2 from the germline V gene are SNHLY and FYNNEI. The CDR3 spells CASSVPEDRGFSYEQYF. CDR3 nucleotides: TGTGCCAGCAGTGTTCCCGAGGACAGGGGATTTTCCTACGAGCAGTACTTC.

The rearrangement links TRBV14 to TRBJ1-1; D not certain. Germline V gene data show CDR1 as SGHDN and CDR2 as FVKESK. The CDR3 has 13 residues. V was trimmed by 4 bases and J by 0 bases, leaving 6 bases between them. CDR3 coding DNA: TGTGCCAGCAGCCTATCCTTGAACACTGAAGCTTTCTTT. This gives the protein CASSLSLNTEAFF.

This chain uses TRBV6-5 with TRBJ1-2; the D gene is possibly TRBD1 (5 bases). Germline lookup yields CDR1 MNHEY and CDR2 SVGAGI. CDR3 length: 14 residues. The ends were cut back, 1 base at V and 7 bases at J, with 13 bases in the middle. The CDR3 loop is CASSYFRGGGGYTF. CDR3 nucleotide sequence: TGTGCCAGCAGTTACTTTAGGGGCGGAGGTGGCTACACCTTC.